Sequencing of this T cell receptor (beta chain) was carried out in a study of T cell responses to AZD1222 COVID-19 vaccine. General study findings and limits: Once two AZD1222 doses were given, Spike-specific TCR breadth and depth went up.

Trimming took off 5 bases at V and 0 bases at J, with 17 bases between the two ends. The germline V gene encodes CDR1 MDHEN and CDR2 SYDVKM. The CDR3 has 17 residues. This clone was counted a single time. Its specificity is unknown. Here immunoSEQ multiplex PCR was the method, and the copy in TCRdb shows in-frame clones only, minus some. The sample includes 110,000 to 150,000 clones, roughly 93% of them seen just once. The specimen was peripheral blood, collected on day 0 of MenACWY control vaccination. The source of this sequence is an adult in good health. The chain joins TRBV28 to TRBJ1-3; no definite D call. CDR3 loop: CASSILDKSLSGNTIYF. The CDR3 coding sequence is TGTGCCAGCAGTATCCTCGACAAGAGCCTCTCTGGAAACACCATATATTTT.